Below are 6 T cell receptor beta chains sequenced from a single sample in a study of blood T cell repertoires in COVID-19. TCRdb's copy holds only in-frame clones and misses some; the assay was immunoSEQ multiplex PCR. The sample contains about 200,000 clones, approximately 90% of which appear only once. Sequencing was carried out using PBMCs or T cells enriched from blood (not recorded which). Every receptor here comes from a woman aged 40 to 55 in a cohort exposed to, infected with or recovered from COVID-19 (not recorded which).

The chain combines TRBV9 with TRBJ1-2, with 9 bases fitting TRBD1. The V segment lost 4 bases and the J segment 7 bases; nucleotides outside the gene matches: 8. CDR1 SGDLS and CDR2 YYNGEE come from the germline V gene. The CDR3 has 14 residues. The CDR3 sequence is CASSNRQGGGGYTF. The CDR3 nucleotides are TGTGCCAGCAGCAACCGACAGGGGGGTGGTGGCTACACCTTC.

The V call is TRBV28, the J call TRBJ2-7; 10 bases align to TRBD2. Germline V gene sequence: CDR1 MDHEN, CDR2 SYDVKM. V lost 4 bases and J lost 2; bases outside the gene matches: 5. This CDR3 contains 15 residues. CDR3 coding DNA: TGTGCCAGCAGTTCCTTACTAGCGGGGACCTACGAGCAGTACTTC. Amino acids: CASSSLLAGTYEQYF.

The chain joins TRBV19 to TRBJ2-5, with D unclear. The CDR3 covers 11 residues. Germline V gene data show CDR1 as LNHDA and CDR2 as SQIVND (reference sequence). Trimming took off 4 bases at V and 5 bases at J, with 5 bases between the two ends. The CDR3 sequence is CASSTGETQYF. The CDR3 DNA follows: TGTGCCAGTAGTACCGGGGAGACCCAGTACTTC.

This chain joins TRBV6-2 or TRBV6-3 and TRBJ1-4; D is undetermined. The tail of the sequence fits TRBJ2-2 better, so the J call may be wrong. The germline CDR1 and CDR2 sequences are MNHEY and SVGEGT. The CDR3 consists of 11 residues. The CDR3 sequence: CASSLPGELFF. The CDR3 DNA is TGTGCCAGCAGTTTGCCAGGGGAGCTGTTTTTT.

The CDR3 DNA reads as TGTGCCAGCAGTTACTCCGAAGGCAGCGGCAACTACGAGCAGTACTTC. It encodes CASSYSEGSGNYEQYF. This chain joins TRBV6-6 and TRBJ2-7, with D perhaps TRBD2 (5 bases). The germline V gene has CDR1 MNHNY and CDR2 SVGAGI (reference sequence). The CDR3 runs 16 residues. Trimming took off 0 bases at V and 3 bases at J, with 15 bases between the two ends.

This clone was counted a few times. The rearrangement links TRBV4-3 to TRBJ1-2, with TRBD1 matching 8 bases. Germline loops: CDR1 LGHNA, CDR2 YSLEER. V lost 4 bases to trimming and J lost 6 bases; unmatched junction nucleotides: 7. The CDR3 covers 14 residues. CDR3 DNA: TGCGCCAGCAGCCCCTGGACAGGGCGAGATGGCTACACCTTC. The encoded protein is CASSPWTGRDGYTF.